This T cell receptor beta chain originates from a study of shared clonotypes between healthy human individuals. Some clones are missing from TCRdb's copy, which holds only in-frame ones; the method was immunoSEQ multiplex PCR. The repertoire holds over a million clones, about 80% seen once, with 0.5% to 0.65% in the top ten. This CDR3 region has 14 residues. Germline loops: CDR1 ENHRY, CDR2 SYGVKD. V gave up 7 bases and J gave up 4 bases; unmatched junction bases: 3. Sequencing was carried out using memory CD4+ T cells from PBMCs. Subset in this sample: CD45RA-negative fraction. The chain links TRBV10-3 to TRBJ2-2; 10 nucleotides line up with TRBD2. This TCR was sampled from a young man in good health. Some clones in this sample may be carry-over from other donors' samples. This chain's CDR3 is CAIKGLAVTGELFF. The CDR3, as DNA: TGTGCCATCAAAGGACTAGCGGTCACCGGGGAGCTGTTTTTT.